The 5 T cell receptor beta chains presented below share a single source sample, sequenced in a study of CD8+ T cells in alopecia areata. RNA was extracted and reverse transcribed into cDNA as the sequencing template. Method: immunoSEQ multiplex PCR; TCRdb's copy keeps in-frame clones and lacks some. This sample shows some 120,000 clones and no singletons; about 20% rests with the ten largest. The sequenced sample consisted of lesional skin. The receptors here all came from a C3H/HeJ mouse with alopecia areata. MHC haplotype of the mouse line: H2-k.

This clone was observed many times. Any gene name here is a mouse gene name. The CDR3 goes on 4 residues after the read ends, and that part is filled in from the germline J gene. This chain joins TRBV13-3 and TRBJ1-4; no clear D. V dropped 6 bases and J dropped 0 bases, with 6 bases sitting between them. From germline, CDR1 is NNHDY and CDR2 SYVADS. The CDR3 spans 13 residues. The CDR3 DNA, read in part, is TGTGCCAGCATCCCCTTTTCCAACGAA. Translating gives CASIPFSNE. The whole CDR3 region reads CASIPFSNERLFF.

About this clone: Genes here carry mouse names. The read stops 4 residues short of the end of the CDR3; the missing end is completed from the germline J gene. The chain uses TRBV1 and TRBJ1-4; 7 bases match TRBD1. The germline CDR1 and CDR2 sequences are NSQYPW and LRSPGD (reference sequence). V was pared by 2 bases and J by 3 bases, with 3 bases of the junction left unmatched. This CDR3 is built from 15 residues. The DNA read from the CDR3 is TGCACCTGCAGTGCAATGGGACAGCCCAACGAA. It yields the protein CTCSAMGQPNE. The whole CDR3 protein is CTCSAMGQPNERLFF. The whole variable domain, filled in from reference TRBV1 and TRBJ1-4, reads VTLLEQNPRWRLVPRGQAVNLRCILKNSQYPWMSWYQQDLQKQLQWLFTLRSPGDKEVKSLPGADYLATRVTDTELRLQVANMSQGRTLYCTCSAMGQPNERLFFGHGTKLSVL.

Ten or more counts support this clone. Genes here carry mouse names. The read is 4 residues too short to cover the CDR3 end, so that end is filled in from the germline J gene. V and J are TRBV16 and TRBJ2-1; TRBD2 might be the D (7 bases). This CDR3 comprises 17 residues. CDR1 and CDR2 (germline): SGHSA, FRNQAP. Deletions cut 1 base from V and 0 bases from J, with 13 bases between. The CDR3 sequence: CASSLAAGGNNYAEQFF. Partial CDR3 DNA: TGTGCAAGCAGCTTAGCGGCTGGGGGCAATAACTATGCT. Using reference TRBV16 and TRBJ2-1 for the parts outside the CDR3, the full variable domain is NAGVIQTPRHKVTGKGQEATLWCEPISGHSAVFWYRQTIVQGLEFLTYFRNQAPIDDSGMPKERFSAQMPNQSHSTLKIQSTQPQDSAVYLCASSLAAGGNNYAEQFFGPGTRLTVL.

This clone showed up just a few times. Genes here carry mouse names. Read data end 4 residues before the CDR3 end; the end is taken from the germline J gene. V and J are TRBV14 and TRBJ2-5; 9 bases are a match to TRBD1. CDR1 and CDR2 from the germline V gene are SGHDT and FRDEAV. CDR3 length: 15 amino acids. CDR3 DNA (partial): TGTGCCAGCAGTTTCTCCGGGACAGGGAGGGAC. Amino acid sequence: CASSFSGTGRD. The whole CDR3 protein reads CASSFSGTGRDTQYF.

Points on this clone: Germline and genes here are mouse. The read is 4 residues too short to cover the CDR3 end, so that end is filled in from the germline J gene. This rearrangement joins TRBV19 to TRBJ1-4; tentatively, D is TRBD1 (6 bases). Trimming pared 0 bases from V and 3 bases from J, leaving 9 bases between. The CDR3 runs 15 residues. CDR1 and CDR2 from the germline V gene are FNHDT and SITEND (reference sequence). The CDR3 spells CASSIEGVANERLFF. Incomplete CDR3 DNA: TGTGCCAGCAGTATAGAGGGGGTGGCCAACGAA. Full variable domain (rest looked up from reference TRBV19 and TRBJ1-4): GGIITQTPKFLIGQEGQKLTLKCQQNFNHDTMYWYRQDSGKGLRLIYYSITENDLQKGDLSEGYDASREKKSSFSLTVTSAQKNEMAVFLCASSIEGVANERLFFGHGTKLSVL.